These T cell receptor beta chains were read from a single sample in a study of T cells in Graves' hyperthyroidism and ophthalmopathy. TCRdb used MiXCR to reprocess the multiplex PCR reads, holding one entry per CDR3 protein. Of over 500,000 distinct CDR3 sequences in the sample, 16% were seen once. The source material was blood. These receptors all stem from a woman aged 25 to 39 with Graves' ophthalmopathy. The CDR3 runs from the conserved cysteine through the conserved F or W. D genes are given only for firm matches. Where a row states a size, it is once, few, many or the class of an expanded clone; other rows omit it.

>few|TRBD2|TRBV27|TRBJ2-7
CASSLKLAGGSYEQYF
TGTGCCAGCAGTCTAAAACTAGCGGGAGGGTCCTACGAGCAGTACTTC
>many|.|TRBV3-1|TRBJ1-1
CASRSRADLNTEAFF
TGTGCCAGCAGGTCTAGGGCGGACTTGAACACTGAAGCTTTCTTT
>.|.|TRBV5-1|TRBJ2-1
CASSRSSNEQFF
TGCGCCAGCAGCAGAAGTAGCAATGAGCAGTTCTTC
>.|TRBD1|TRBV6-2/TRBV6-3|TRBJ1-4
CASSYSGQGDEKLFF
TGTGCCAGCAGTTACTCAGGACAGGGTGACGAAAAACTGTTTTTT
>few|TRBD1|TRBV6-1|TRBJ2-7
CASSDWGGQGPYEQYF
TGTGCCAGCAGCGATTGGGGGGGACAGGGACCATACGAGCAGTACTTC
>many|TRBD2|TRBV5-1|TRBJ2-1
CASRLAGVHNEQFF
TGCGCCAGCAGGTTAGCGGGAGTGCACAATGAGCAGTTCTTC
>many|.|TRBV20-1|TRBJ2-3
CSARDTQGTDTQYF
TGCAGTGCTAGAGATACGCAGGGCACAGATACGCAGTATTTT
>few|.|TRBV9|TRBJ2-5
CASSVGFNLWLETQYF
TGTGCCAGCAGCGTAGGTTTCAATTTGTGGTTGGAGACCCAGTACTTC
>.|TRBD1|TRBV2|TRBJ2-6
CASTPDRAPSGANVLTF
TGTGCCAGCACTCCAGACAGGGCCCCCTCTGGGGCCAACGTCCTGACTTTC
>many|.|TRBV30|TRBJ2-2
CAWGPGLPVTGELFF
TGTGCCTGGGGTCCGGGTCTGCCGGTTACCGGGGAGCTGTTTTTT
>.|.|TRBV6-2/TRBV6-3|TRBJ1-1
CAGGMGTEAFF
TGTGCTGGTGGGATGGGGACTGAAGCTTTCTTT
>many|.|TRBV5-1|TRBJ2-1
CASSLAQFGGNEQFF
TGCGCCAGCAGCTTGGCCCAGTTTGGGGGGAATGAGCAGTTCTTC
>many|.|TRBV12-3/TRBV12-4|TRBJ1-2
CASSSEIYREQNYGYTF
TGTGCCAGCAGCTCAGAAATTTACAGGGAGCAAAACTATGGCTACACCTTC
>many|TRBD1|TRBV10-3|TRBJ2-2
CAIQGVDTGELFF
TGTGCCATACAGGGGGTCGACACCGGGGAGCTGTTTTTT
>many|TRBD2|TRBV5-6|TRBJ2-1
CASSLAPAGDGEQFF
TGTGCCAGCAGCTTGGCGCCAGCGGGAGATGGTGAGCAGTTCTTC
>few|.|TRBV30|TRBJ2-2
CASTTGTGVTGELFF
TGTGCCTCTACTACCGGGACGGGAGTCACCGGGGAGCTGTTTTTT
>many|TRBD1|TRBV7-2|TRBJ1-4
CASSSWTGEKLFF
TGTGCCAGCAGCTCATGGACAGGGGAAAAACTGTTTTTT
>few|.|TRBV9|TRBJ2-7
CASSDPWGYEQYF
TGTGCCAGCAGCGACCCCTGGGGCTACGAGCAGTACTTC
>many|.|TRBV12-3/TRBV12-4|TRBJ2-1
CASSPTAGKGGNEQFF
TGTGCCAGCAGTCCCACTGCCGGGAAGGGGGGCAATGAGCAGTTCTTC
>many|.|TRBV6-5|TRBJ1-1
CASSYRRGWNTEAFF
TGTGCCAGCAGTTACCGACGGGGTTGGAACACTGAAGCTTTCTTT
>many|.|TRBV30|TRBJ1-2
CAWSWDNYGYTF
TGTGCCTGGAGTTGGGACAACTATGGCTACACCTTC
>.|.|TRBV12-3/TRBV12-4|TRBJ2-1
CASSFPQTGNEQFF
TGTGCCAGCAGTTTCCCCCAAACCGGCAATGAGCAGTTCTTC
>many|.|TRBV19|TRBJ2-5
CASSSTAQETQYF
TGTGCCAGTTCCTCGACAGCCCAAGAGACCCAGTACTTC
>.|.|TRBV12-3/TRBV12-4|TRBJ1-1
CASSHQIDTEAFF
TGTGCCAGCAGTCATCAGATAGACACTGAAGCTTTCTTT
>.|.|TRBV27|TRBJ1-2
CASSFEVNYGYTF
TGTGCCAGCAGTTTTGAAGTAAACTATGGCTACACCTTC
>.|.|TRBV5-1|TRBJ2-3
CASSFGRSVADTQYF
TGCGCCAGCAGCTTCGGGAGATCTGTCGCAGATACGCAGTATTTT
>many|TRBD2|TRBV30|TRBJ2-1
CAWSPGLAGGEQFF
TGTGCCTGGAGTCCGGGACTAGCAGGTGGTGAGCAGTTCTTC
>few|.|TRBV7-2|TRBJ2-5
CASSLVPLRETQYF
TGTGCCAGCAGCTTAGTCCCTCTAAGGGAGACCCAGTACTTC
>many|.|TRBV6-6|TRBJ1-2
CASSYRAGYYGYTF
TGTGCCAGCAGTTACAGGGCCGGCTACTATGGCTACACCTTC
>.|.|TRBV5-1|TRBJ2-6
CASSLAGSGRVPSGANVLTF
TGCGCCAGCAGCTTAGCTGGGTCGGGACGCGTACCCTCTGGGGCCAACGTCCTGACTTTC
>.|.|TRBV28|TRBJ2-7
CASVRAGGTPNEQYF
TGTGCCAGCGTCAGGGCCGGGGGGACACCCAACGAGCAGTACTTC
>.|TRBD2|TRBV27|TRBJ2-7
CASSQRLLAGYEQYF
TGTGCCAGCAGTCAACGCTTACTAGCGGGCTACGAGCAGTACTTC
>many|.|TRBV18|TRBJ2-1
CASSPPNSYNEQFF
TGTGCCAGCTCACCCCCGAACTCCTACAATGAGCAGTTCTTC
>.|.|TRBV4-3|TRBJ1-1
CASSQDESDRHEAFF
TGCGCCAGCAGCCAAGACGAATCCGACAGGCATGAAGCTTTCTTT
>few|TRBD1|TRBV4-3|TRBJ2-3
CASSLGQGGLRDTQYF
TGCGCCAGCAGCCTTGGACAGGGGGGCCTGCGGGATACGCAGTATTTT
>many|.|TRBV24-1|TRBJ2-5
CATSDSSGGGETQYF
TGTGCCACCAGTGATTCGTCCGGGGGCGGGGAGACCCAGTACTTC
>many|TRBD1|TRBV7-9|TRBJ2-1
CASSLRRTGGSYNEQFF
TGTGCCAGCAGCTTACGCAGGACAGGGGGCTCCTACAATGAGCAGTTCTTC
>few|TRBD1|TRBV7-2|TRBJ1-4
CASSPQQGTNEKLFF
TGTGCCAGCAGCCCCCAACAGGGGACTAATGAAAAACTGTTTTTT
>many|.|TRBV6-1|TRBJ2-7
CASSYAQAAYEQYF
TGTGCCAGCAGTTACGCGCAGGCTGCCTACGAGCAGTACTTC
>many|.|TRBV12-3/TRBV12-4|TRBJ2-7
CASMRPGGTYEQYF
TGTGCCAGCATGAGGCCTGGAGGGACCTACGAGCAGTACTTC
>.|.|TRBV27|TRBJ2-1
CASSLSFYNEQFF
TGTGCCAGCAGTTTATCATTCTACAATGAGCAGTTCTTC
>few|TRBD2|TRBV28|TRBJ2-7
CASSLAGVREQYF
TGTGCCAGCAGTTTGGCGGGAGTGAGAGAGCAGTACTTC
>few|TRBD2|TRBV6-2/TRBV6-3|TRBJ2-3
CASSYSRSAGAFTDTQYF
TGTGCCAGCAGTTACTCGAGATCAGCGGGAGCGTTCACAGATACGCAGTATTTT
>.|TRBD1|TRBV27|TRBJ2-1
CASSLDRGTYNEQFF
TGTGCCAGCAGTTTGGACAGGGGAACCTACAATGAGCAGTTCTTC
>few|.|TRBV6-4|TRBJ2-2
CASSDGTEHGELFF
TGTGCCAGCAGTGACGGGACTGAACACGGGGAGCTGTTTTTT
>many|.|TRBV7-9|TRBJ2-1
CASSIPGQRNEQFF
TGTGCCAGCAGCATTCCGGGACAAAGGAATGAGCAGTTCTTC
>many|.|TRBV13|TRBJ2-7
CASSQDGQRDEQYF
TGTGCCAGCAGCCAAGACGGCCAGAGGGACGAGCAGTACTTC
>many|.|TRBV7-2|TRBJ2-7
CASSLGGKGYEQYF
TGTGCCAGCAGCTTGGGGGGCAAGGGCTACGAGCAGTACTTC